This T cell receptor (beta chain) was captured by sequencing in a study of blood T cell repertoires in COVID-19. Study-wide context: There were acute and convalescent COVID-19 samples, and they came from the United States, Italy and Spain. PBMCs, B-cell-depleted T cells, or T cells provided the cDNA or gDNA that made up the material.

Per the original methods: Estimates of nucleated cell counts were drawn from the amplification of reference gene primers. Assay: immunoSEQ multiplex PCR; the TCRdb copy retains only in-frame clones and omits some. The V and J calls and clone size are taken from that table; D and trimming were inferred from the DNA. The data show 150,000 to 180,000 clones, with roughly four fifths seen just once and about 12% held by the top ten. Enrolment of Seattle patients took place during active infection, and they were followed longitudinally. The J segment lost 3 bases and the V segment lost 4 bases, leaving 4 bases of the junction unmatched. CDR3 length equals 14 residues. Germline CDR1 is SGHRS and CDR2 is YFSETQ. This clone occurred once.

This chain links TRBV5-1 with TRBJ1-5; 7 bases are shared with TRBD1. The receptor was derived from a woman aged 55 to 70 with COVID-19, enrolled during active disease. The specimen sequenced was peripheral blood. CDR3 sequence: CASSTGQPNQPQHF. The CDR3 DNA reads TGCGCCAGCAGCACGGGACAGCCCAATCAGCCCCAGCATTTT.